This paragraph covers one TCR beta chain sequence. The record originates from a study of T cell changes during pregnancy in multiple sclerosis. V lost 4 bases and J lost 8, with 15 bases in between. The CDR3 loop spans 14 amino acids. Germline loops: CDR1 ENHRY, CDR2 SYGVKD. The data were produced by immunoSEQ multiplex PCR, yet TCRdb's version contains in-frame clones alone and is incomplete. The sample lists more than 85,000 clones; about 94% were seen once. This clonotype was obtained from a female donor in good health, enrolled as a control in a pregnancy study. The material was peripheral blood, obtained in the third trimester of pregnancy. This chain connects TRBV10-3 to TRBJ1-3; possible D gene TRBD1, 5 bases. DNA for the CDR3: TGTGCCATCAGTGCACAGCAGGGTGGGGACACCATATATTTT. This sequence encodes CAISAQQGGDTIYF.